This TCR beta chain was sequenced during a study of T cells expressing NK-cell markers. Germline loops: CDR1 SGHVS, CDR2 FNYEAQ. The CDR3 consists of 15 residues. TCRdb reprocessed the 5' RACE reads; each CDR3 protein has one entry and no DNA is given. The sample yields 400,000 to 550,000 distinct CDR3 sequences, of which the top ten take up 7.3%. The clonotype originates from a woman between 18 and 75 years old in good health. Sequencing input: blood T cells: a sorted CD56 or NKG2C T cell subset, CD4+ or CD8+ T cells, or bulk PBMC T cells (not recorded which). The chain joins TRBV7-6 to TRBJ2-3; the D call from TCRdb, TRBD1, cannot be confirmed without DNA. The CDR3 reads CASSFSASRTDTQYF.